The TCR beta chain under discussion was sequenced for a study of T cells in Graves' hyperthyroidism and ophthalmopathy (dated by TCRdb to the late 2010s). Broadly, across the study: Peripheral blood samples were taken at initial diagnosis, before any treatment was given. The study also compared thyroid tissue and blood T-cell repertoires from more than five Graves' hyperthyroidism patients. Prospective prediction of ophthalmopathy was tested in an independent validation cohort of about 19 hyperthyroidism patients and roughly 16 patients who later progressed to ophthalmopathy. To identify TCR V-J signatures that set the groups apart, the researchers used a discovery cohort of more than 95 patients, made up of about 44 with Graves' ophthalmopathy and 57 with stable Graves' hyperthyroidism. According to the paper, TCR Vbeta CDR3 sequencing was carried out on over 130 peripheral blood samples, which came from some 41 ophthalmopathy, some 73 hyperthyroidism and some 17 progressor patients. After blood sampling, hyperthyroidism patients were treated with methimazole at a starting dose of 30 mg daily, and ophthalmopathy patients were treated with high-dose intravenous methylprednisolone. The 100 discovery patients were randomly split 7:3 into training and test sets. The paper as a whole reports these results and caveats: In cross-validation, a model built on a 13 V-J signature told ophthalmopathy apart from stable hyperthyroidism with less than 90% sensitivity and roughly 82% specificity, and in testing the same model reached 80%/75%. No statistical method was used to fix the sample size in advance, and group allocation was not hidden from the investigators. In validation, the model predicted progression to ophthalmopathy a median of around six months before onset, with about 67% sensitivity and 72.22% specificity. Most expanded thyroid clonotypes (frequency above 0.001) were also detected in blood, suggesting blood repertoires may reflect thyroid immune responses.

V is clipped by 1 base and J by 4 bases, and the sequence between their germline boundaries is 8 bases long. CDR1 and CDR2 are read off the germline V gene (reference sequence) as GTSNPN and SVGIG. From the cysteine through the phenylalanine, the CDR3 covers 12 amino acids. The kept DNA is CDR3 alone, 36 bases in frame from the first base. Hyperthyroidism patients were newly diagnosed, with disease duration under 2 months, and aged 18 to 65 years. Any patient with an uncontrolled infection, another autoimmune disease, pregnancy or lactation was excluded. Diagnoses were established on the basis of clinical symptoms, serum thyroxine and TRAb, thyroid ultrasound, and orbital computed tomography. Blood from progressor patients was drawn when they were first diagnosed with hyperthyroidism, before any ophthalmopathy symptoms appeared. Ficoll-Paque density gradient centrifugation was used to isolate PBMCs from approximately 11 ml of fresh peripheral blood. Progressor patients were defined as those initially diagnosed with Graves' hyperthyroidism in whom ophthalmopathy developed during follow-up. Total RNA was extracted using Trizol reagent, and RNA quality was assessed on an Agilent 2100 Bioanalyzer.

The TCR beta CDR3 regions were amplified from RNA transcripts. The first round of RT-PCR for the TCR CDR3 was performed with the HTBI primer set and the Qiagen OneStep RT-PCR kit. Libraries were constructed in a second round of multiplex PCR, after which size selection and purification were carried out. Paired-end sequencing of the libraries was performed with 100 bp reads on an Illumina HiSeq2000. Per the source publication's procedure: SOAPnuke was used to process the raw data, with reads discarded if the reads contained adapters or uncalled bases, had a mean Phred below 15, or lacked an exact constant-primer or identifier match. High-quality paired reads were merged with COPE v1.2.5, and unique nucleotide sequences were defined as clonotypes. MiTCR v1.1 was used to align the clonotypes against IMGT TRBV, TRBD and TRBJ reference segments. Analysis was restricted to V-J combinations with a frequency above 0.0001, which covered about 99% of repertoires. The TCS score was defined as the ratio of F50 (clonal expansion) to E x V (chaos), calculated using BLOSUM62-based TCRdist between CDR3 peptides within each V-J. Welch's t-statistics and random forest reduced around 550 V-J features to 13, which were used in a naive Bayes classifier (R e1071). The public reads were reanalyzed by TCRdb: fastp trimming at Q25, MiXCR alignment, in-frame beta chains only. CDR3 protein sequences are deduplicated, and each keeps its most common genes and DNA. TCRdb, rather than the study authors, made the V and J calls. The sample table holds around 350,000 distinct CDR3 sequences, of which about a sixth were seen once. 34% of the sample belongs to the ten largest clones.

This clonotype was counted ten times or more. Its antigen target is currently unknown. Base quality data are lacking; no much larger clone is found one base away. Source material: blood. The chain couples TRBV30 to TRBJ2-7; tentative D gene TRBD1, with 6 bases matching. The TCR sequence derives from a woman aged 25 to 39 with Graves' hyperthyroidism that later progressed to Graves' ophthalmopathy. This receptor carries the CDR3 CAWSEQGYEQYF. The DNA is TGTGCCTGGAGTGAACAGGGTTACGAGCAGTACTTC. This CDR3, with the reference TRBV30 and TRBJ2-7 proteins standing in past its ends, gives the full variable domain SQTIHQWPATLVQPVGSPLSLECTVEGTSNPNLYWYRQAAGRGLQLLFYSVGIGQISSEVPQNLSASRPQDRQFILSSKKLLLSDSGFYLCAWSEQGYEQYFGPGTRLTVT.